The clone carrying this TCR beta chain turned up a few times. Its specificity is not known. The record originates from a study of CD8 T cells in ankylosing spondylitis. Study observations and caveats: One TCR beta motif, made up of fewer than 10 highly homologous variants, appeared characteristic of ankylosing spondylitis blood. Disease-linked clones displayed a CD8+ phenotype and appeared relatively rarely in peripheral blood. Past research had described some motif variants in reactive arthritis synovial fluid and blood.

CDR1 and CDR2 (germline): SGHVS, FQNEAQ. V dropped 0 bases and J dropped 0 bases, with 9 bases sitting between them. CDR3 length: 16 amino acids. MiXCR was run by TCRdb on the 5' RACE reads, yielding one entry per CDR3 protein. The sample has 250,000 to 350,000 distinct CDR3 sequences, less than 25% seen once; the top ten hold 3.5%. Sequencing used blood, either unsorted or a sorted T cell fraction (not recorded which). The TCR was taken from a female donor with ankylosing spondylitis or in good health (not recorded which). The gene calls are TRBV7-8 and TRBJ1-5; no definite D call. CDR3: CASSLARVSSNQPQHF. CDR3 nucleotide sequence: TGTGCCAGCAGCTTAGCGCGGGTCAGTAGCAATCAGCCCCAGCATTTT.